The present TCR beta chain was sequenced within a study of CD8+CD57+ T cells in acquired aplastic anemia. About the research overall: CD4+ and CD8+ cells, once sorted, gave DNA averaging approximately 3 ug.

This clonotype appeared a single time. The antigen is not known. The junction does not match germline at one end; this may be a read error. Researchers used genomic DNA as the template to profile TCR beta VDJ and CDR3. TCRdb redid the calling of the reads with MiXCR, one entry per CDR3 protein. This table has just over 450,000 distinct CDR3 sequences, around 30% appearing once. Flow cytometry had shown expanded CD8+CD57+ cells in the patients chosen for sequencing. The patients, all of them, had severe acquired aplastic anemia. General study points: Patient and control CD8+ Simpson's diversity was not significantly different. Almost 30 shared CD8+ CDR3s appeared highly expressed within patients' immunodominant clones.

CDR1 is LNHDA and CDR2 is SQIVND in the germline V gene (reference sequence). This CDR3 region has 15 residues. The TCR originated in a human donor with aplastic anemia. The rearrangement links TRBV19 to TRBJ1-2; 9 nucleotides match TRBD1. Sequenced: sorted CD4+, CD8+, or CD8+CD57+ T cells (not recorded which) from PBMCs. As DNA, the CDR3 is TGCGCCAGTAGTGCCAACAGGGGGCTTACCTATGGCTACACCTTC. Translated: CASSANRGLTYGYTF.